Sequencing of this TCR beta chain was carried out in a study of regulatory T cells in long-lasting Graves disease. Background on the study: Antithyroid drugs had been taken under 3 months by newly diagnosed Graves' patients.

Study-level points and caveats: Persistent cases favored TRBV28, TRBJ1-2 and TRBJ2-5.

Time point described: newly diagnosed GD, antithyroid drugs for less than 3 months. Making the TCR library involved RNA that had been extracted from PBMCs. Criteria from the American Thyroid Association guidelines were applied to diagnose Graves' disease. iRepertoire HTBI primers and Arm-PCR of CDR3 regions built TCR beta libraries. TCRdb itself ran the multiplex PCR reads through MiXCR, one entry per CDR3 protein. The sample holds 410,000 or so distinct CDR3 sequences, approximately 15% seen once. This clonotype was seen at least ten times. Its target is unknown. Germline CDR1 MNHEY, CDR2 SVGAGI. Trimming removed 0 bases at V and 7 bases at J, with 15 bases between. The CDR3 contains 15 residues. This same sample was also part of a study on T cells in Graves' hyperthyroidism and ophthalmopathy. In that study: Onset of ophthalmopathy came a median around 6.2 months after the model predicted it.

The source of this sequence is a woman in her 30s with Graves disease. The rearrangement joins TRBV6-5 to TRBJ1-2, with no clear D. The sample consisted of peripheral blood mononuclear cells (PBMCs), taken at new diagnosis, from a patient treated with antithyroid drugs. The CDR3 protein is CASSYSPDFPPGYTF. CDR3 in DNA: TGTGCCAGCAGTTACTCACCCGACTTTCCTCCTGGCTACACCTTC.